This is a list of T cell receptor beta chains from one sample in a study of T cells in localized non-small cell lung cancer. Measured with immunoSEQ multiplex PCR; TCRdb has only the in-frame clones, and not every one. The table includes about 17,000 clones, 75% to 90% detected once. This specimen was peripheral blood, taken before any cancer treatment. The receptors derive from a male donor aged 60 or over with stage II squamous cell lung carcinoma. Both conserved end residues are part of each CDR3. Each record gives: V gene, D gene, J gene, clone size, CDR3 protein, CDR3 DNA. D genes are given only for firm matches. Clone size is shown for a subset of rows, as once, few, many or a class of expanded clone.

>TRBV28|-|TRBJ1-2|-
CASSSGQSYGYTF
TGTGCCAGCAGTTCCGGACAGTCCTATGGCTACACCTTC
>TRBV20-1|-|TRBJ2-7|-
CSARPSYEQYF
TGCAGTGCCAGACCGTCCTACGAGCAGTACTTC
>TRBV27|-|TRBJ2-5|-
CASSFRGETQYF
TGTGCCAGCAGTTTTAGAGGGGAGACCCAGTACTTC
>TRBV27|-|TRBJ2-7|-
CASSLSGWQGGEQYF
TGTGCCAGCAGTTTATCGGGGTGGCAGGGCGGCGAGCAGTACTTC
>TRBV14|TRBD2|TRBJ2-1|-
CASSLFSGRAYNEQFF
TGTGCCAGCAGCCTATTTAGCGGGAGGGCCTACAATGAGCAGTTCTTC
>TRBV7-2|-|TRBJ2-7|-
CASSFPQGYEQYF
TGTGCCAGCAGCTTTCCACAGGGATACGAGCAGTACTTC
>TRBV5-1|TRBD2|TRBJ2-1|-
CASSFRTSGFDGEQFF
TGCGCCAGCAGCTTTCGGACTAGCGGGTTTGACGGTGAGCAGTTCTTC
>TRBV6-1|TRBD1|TRBJ1-5|few
CASSEGTGGFNQPQHF
TGTGCCAGCAGTGAAGGGACAGGGGGCTTCAATCAGCCCCAGCATTTT
>TRBV27|TRBD1|TRBJ2-7|-
CASSSAGGSPSSYEQYF
TGTGCCAGCAGTTCGGCAGGGGGCTCTCCGAGCTCCTACGAGCAGTACTTC
>TRBV10-2|-|TRBJ1-5|-
CASSLTYGNQPQHF
TGCGCCAGCAGCCTTACGTACGGCAATCAGCCCCAGCATTTT
>TRBV19|-|TRBJ2-1|-
CASNRGAGNEQFF
TGTGCCAGTAACCGAGGGGCAGGAAATGAGCAGTTCTTC
>TRBV6-5|TRBD2|TRBJ2-7|-
CASSSTGTSDEQYF
TGTGCCAGCAGTTCAACCGGGACTAGCGACGAGCAGTACTTC
>TRBV2|TRBD1|TRBJ1-1|-
CASIPRQGWVNTEAFF
TGTGCCAGCATTCCTAGACAGGGCTGGGTGAACACTGAAGCTTTCTTT
>TRBV11-3|-|TRBJ2-2|-
CASSPGGRNTGELFF
TGTGCCAGCAGCCCAGGGGGGAGGAACACCGGGGAGCTGTTTTTT
>TRBV2|-|TRBJ2-1|-
CASSEGKGEQFF
TGTGCCAGCAGTGAAGGAAAGGGTGAGCAGTTCTTC
>TRBV28|TRBD1|TRBJ2-7|-
CASSFPPGQGGGRYEQYF
TGTGCCAGCAGTTTCCCCCCGGGACAGGGAGGGGGTCGCTACGAGCAGTACTTC
>TRBV11-2|TRBD2|TRBJ2-1|once
CASSLSGNLGNEQFF
TGTGCCAGCAGCCTTAGCGGGAATTTAGGAAATGAGCAGTTCTTC
>TRBV28|-|TRBJ2-7|-
CASSSPSRGPSYEQYF
TGTGCCAGCAGTTCGCCCTCGAGAGGGCCGTCCTACGAGCAGTACTTC
>TRBV14|-|TRBJ1-2|-
CASSQVGNYGYTF
TGTGCCAGCAGCCAAGTGGGAAACTATGGCTACACCTTC
>TRBV27|-|TRBJ2-7|-
CASSYSGRAYEQYF
TGTGCCAGCAGTTACAGCGGAAGAGCCTACGAGCAGTACTTC
>TRBV10-3|TRBD1|TRBJ1-2|-
CAISDHGTGLTNYGYTF
TGTGCCATCAGTGACCACGGGACAGGCCTAACTAACTATGGCTACACCTTC
>TRBV7-9|TRBD1|TRBJ1-1|-
CASVLGQGGNTEAFF
TGTGCCAGCGTCTTGGGACAGGGGGGAAACACTGAAGCTTTCTTT
>TRBV10-3|-|TRBJ2-3|-
CAISTGDTQYF
TGTGCCATCAGTACGGGAGATACGCAGTATTTT
>TRBV2|TRBD1|TRBJ1-6|-
CASSEWDRANSPLHF
TGTGCCAGCAGTGAGTGGGACAGGGCTAATTCACCCCTCCACTTT
>TRBV9|-|TRBJ2-3|-
CASSVETRGDTQYF
TGTGCCAGCAGCGTAGAAACAAGGGGAGATACGCAGTATTTT
>TRBV20-1|-|TRBJ2-7|-
CSVSRGGEQYF
TGCAGTGTTTCTCGAGGGGGCGAGCAGTACTTC
>TRBV6-4|-|TRBJ2-3|-
CASRRTKGNTDTQYF
TGTGCCAGCAGACGGACCAAAGGTAACACAGATACGCAGTATTTT
>TRBV2|-|TRBJ2-1|-
CASSLLRDEQFF
TGTGCCAGCAGTCTTCTTCGGGATGAGCAGTTCTTC
>TRBV5-6|TRBD1|TRBJ2-7|-
CASSLDRGINEQYF
TGTGCCAGCAGCTTGGACAGGGGGATCAACGAGCAGTACTTC
>TRBV28|-|TRBJ1-1|-
CASSFLTRGPNTEAFF
TGTGCCAGCAGTTTCCTGACCAGGGGCCCGAACACTGAAGCTTTCTTT
>TRBV4-1|TRBD2|TRBJ2-2|-
CASSPLGTTNTGELFF
TGCGCCAGCAGTCCGCTTGGGACTACGAACACCGGGGAGCTGTTTTTT
>TRBV25-1|-|TRBJ1-3|-
CASSVGPPGYGNTIYF
TGTGCCAGCAGTGTCGGGCCGCCAGGGTATGGAAACACCATATATTTT
>TRBV28|-|TRBJ1-3|-
CASSRNRASGNTIYF
TGTGCCAGCAGTAGAAACAGGGCCTCTGGAAACACCATATATTTT
>TRBV7-8|TRBD2|TRBJ2-1|-
CASSLLGEGQFF
TGTGCCAGCAGCTTACTAGGGGAGGGGCAGTTCTTC
>TRBV5-4|TRBD2|TRBJ2-5|-
CASSSGGTQETQYF
TGTGCCAGCAGCTCGGGGGGGACGCAAGAGACCCAGTACTTC
>TRBV6-1|TRBD1|TRBJ2-2|-
CASSEAGTANTGELFF
TGTGCCAGCAGTGAAGCGGGGACAGCGAACACCGGGGAGCTGTTTTTT
>TRBV6-1|-|TRBJ2-7|-
CASSGPWAVTYEQYF
TGTGCCAGCAGCGGCCCCTGGGCCGTAACCTACGAGCAGTACTTC
>TRBV6-1|-|TRBJ2-5|-
CASSEALGRLQETQYF
TGTGCCAGCAGTGAAGCGCTCGGGCGACTCCAAGAGACCCAGTACTTC
>TRBV9|-|TRBJ2-3|-
CASSVGPLGTDTQYF
TGTGCCAGCAGCGTAGGTCCCCTTGGCACAGATACGCAGTATTTT
>TRBV7-9|TRBD1|TRBJ1-2|-
CASSPGQGDYGYTF
TGTGCCAGCAGCCCAGGACAGGGAGACTATGGCTACACCTTC
>TRBV28|TRBD1|TRBJ1-2|-
CASSLRPTGVNGYTF
TGTGCCAGCAGCCTCCGCCCGACAGGGGTGAATGGCTACACCTTC
>TRBV19|TRBD1|TRBJ1-5|-
CASRRTGGENQPQHF
TGTGCCAGTAGAAGGACAGGGGGCGAAAATCAGCCCCAGCATTTT
>TRBV10-3|-|TRBJ1-5|-
CAISHGRDNQPQHF
TGTGCCATCAGCCACGGACGGGACAATCAGCCCCAGCATTTT
>TRBV4-1|-|TRBJ1-1|-
CASSHVESTGENTEAFF
TGCGCCAGCAGCCACGTCGAGTCGACAGGCGAGAACACTGAAGCTTTCTTT
>TRBV2|-|TRBJ2-1|few
CASSEASGFGNEQFF
TGTGCCAGCAGTGAAGCAAGCGGGTTCGGGAATGAGCAGTTCTTC
>TRBV7-9|TRBD2|TRBJ2-7|-
CASSSQTSGSQYF
TGTGCCAGCAGCTCGCAGACTAGCGGGAGTCAGTACTTC
>TRBV6-1|-|TRBJ2-5|once
CASSEMIRGAGETQYF
TGTGCCAGCAGTGAAATGATCCGGGGGGCGGGGGAGACCCAGTACTTC
>TRBV7-8|TRBD1|TRBJ2-3|-
CASSSGTGGTDTQYF
TGTGCCAGCAGCTCTGGGACAGGGGGCACAGATACGCAGTATTTT
>TRBV7-3|-|TRBJ2-2|-
CASSPTTTGELFF
TGTGCCAGCAGCCCTACTACCACCGGGGAGCTGTTTTTT
>TRBV14|TRBD1|TRBJ2-2|-
CASSQDLLRDRDTGELFF
TGTGCCAGCAGCCAAGATTTACTGCGGGACAGGGATACCGGGGAGCTGTTTTTT
>TRBV27|-|TRBJ1-5|medium-sized
CASSPIYSNQPQHF
TGTGCCAGCAGTCCGATTTATAGCAATCAGCCCCAGCATTTT
>TRBV11-1|-|TRBJ2-1|-
CASSLEALKFEQFF
TGTGCCAGCAGCTTAGAGGCCTTGAAGTTTGAGCAGTTCTTC
>TRBV19|-|TRBJ2-7|-
CASSIMGFHEQYF
TGTGCCAGTAGTATAATGGGGTTCCACGAGCAGTACTTC